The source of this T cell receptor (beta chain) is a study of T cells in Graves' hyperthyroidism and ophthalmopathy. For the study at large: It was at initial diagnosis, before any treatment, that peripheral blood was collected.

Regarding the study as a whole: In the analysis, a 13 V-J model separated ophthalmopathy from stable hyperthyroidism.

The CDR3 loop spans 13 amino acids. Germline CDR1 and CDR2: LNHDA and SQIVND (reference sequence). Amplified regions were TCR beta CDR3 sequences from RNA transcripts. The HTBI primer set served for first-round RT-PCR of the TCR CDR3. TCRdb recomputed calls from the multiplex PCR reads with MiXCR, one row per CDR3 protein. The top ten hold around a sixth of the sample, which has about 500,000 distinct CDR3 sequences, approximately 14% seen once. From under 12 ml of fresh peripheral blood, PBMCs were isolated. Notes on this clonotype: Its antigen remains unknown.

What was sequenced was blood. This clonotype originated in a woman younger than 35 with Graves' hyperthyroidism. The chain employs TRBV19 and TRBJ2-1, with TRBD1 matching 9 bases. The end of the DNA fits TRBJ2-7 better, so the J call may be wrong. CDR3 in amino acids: CASSRTGAGEQYV. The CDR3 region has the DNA TGTGCCAGTAGTAGGACAGGGGCTGGGGAGCAGTACGTC.